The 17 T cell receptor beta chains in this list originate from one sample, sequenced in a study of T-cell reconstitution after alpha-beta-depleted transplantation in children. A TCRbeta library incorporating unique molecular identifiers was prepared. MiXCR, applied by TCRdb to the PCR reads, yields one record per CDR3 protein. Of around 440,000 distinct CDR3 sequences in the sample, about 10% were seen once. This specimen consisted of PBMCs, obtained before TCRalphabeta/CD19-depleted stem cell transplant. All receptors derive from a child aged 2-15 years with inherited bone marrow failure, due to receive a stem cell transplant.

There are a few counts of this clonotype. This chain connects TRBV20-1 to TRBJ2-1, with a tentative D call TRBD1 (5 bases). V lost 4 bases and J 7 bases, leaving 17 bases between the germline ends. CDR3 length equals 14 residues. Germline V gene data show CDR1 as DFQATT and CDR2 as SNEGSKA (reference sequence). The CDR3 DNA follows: TGCAGTGCTAACCCTAGGGGCCCCCTTAATGAGCAGTTCTTC. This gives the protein CSANPRGPLNEQFF.

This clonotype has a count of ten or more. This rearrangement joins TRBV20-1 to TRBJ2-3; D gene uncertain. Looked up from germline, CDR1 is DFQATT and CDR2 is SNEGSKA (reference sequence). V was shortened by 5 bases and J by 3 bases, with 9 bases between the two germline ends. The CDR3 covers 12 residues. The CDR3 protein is CSAGGFTDTQYF. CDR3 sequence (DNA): TGCAGTGCTGGTGGCTTTACAGATACGCAGTATTTT.

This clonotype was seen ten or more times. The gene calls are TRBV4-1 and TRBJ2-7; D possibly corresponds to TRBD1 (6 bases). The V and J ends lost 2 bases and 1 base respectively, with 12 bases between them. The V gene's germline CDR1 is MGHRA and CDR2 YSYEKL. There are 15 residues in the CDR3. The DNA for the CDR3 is TGCGCCAGCAGCCAAACTACAGGGTCATCCTACGAGCAGTACTTC. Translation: CASSQTTGSSYEQYF.

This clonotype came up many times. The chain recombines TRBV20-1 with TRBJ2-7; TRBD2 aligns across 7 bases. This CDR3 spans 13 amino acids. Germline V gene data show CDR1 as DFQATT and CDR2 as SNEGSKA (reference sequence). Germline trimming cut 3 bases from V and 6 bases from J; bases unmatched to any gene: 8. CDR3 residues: CSASYGGSAEQYF. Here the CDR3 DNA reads TGCAGTGCTAGTTACGGCGGGAGCGCCGAGCAGTACTTC.

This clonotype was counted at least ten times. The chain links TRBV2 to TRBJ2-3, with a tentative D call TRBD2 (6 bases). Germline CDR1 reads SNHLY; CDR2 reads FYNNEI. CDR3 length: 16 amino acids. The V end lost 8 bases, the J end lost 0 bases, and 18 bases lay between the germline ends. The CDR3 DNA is TGTGCCAGCGCGGGGCAGATGGGAAGGAGCACAGATACGCAGTATTTT. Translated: CASAGQMGRSTDTQYF.

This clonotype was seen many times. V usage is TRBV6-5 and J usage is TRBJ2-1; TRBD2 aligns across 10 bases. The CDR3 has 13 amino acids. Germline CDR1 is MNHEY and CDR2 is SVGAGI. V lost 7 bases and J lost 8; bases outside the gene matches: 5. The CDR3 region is CASKAGGGDEQFF. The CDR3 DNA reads TGTGCCAGCAAAGCGGGAGGGGGGGATGAGCAGTTCTTC.

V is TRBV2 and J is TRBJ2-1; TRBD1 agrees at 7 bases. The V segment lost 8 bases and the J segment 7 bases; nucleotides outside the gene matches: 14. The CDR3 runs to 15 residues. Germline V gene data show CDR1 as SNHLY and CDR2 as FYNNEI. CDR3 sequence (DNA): TGTGCCAGCGTAACAGGGGCCATAGCATGGAATGAGCAGTTCTTC. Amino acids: CASVTGAIAWNEQFF.

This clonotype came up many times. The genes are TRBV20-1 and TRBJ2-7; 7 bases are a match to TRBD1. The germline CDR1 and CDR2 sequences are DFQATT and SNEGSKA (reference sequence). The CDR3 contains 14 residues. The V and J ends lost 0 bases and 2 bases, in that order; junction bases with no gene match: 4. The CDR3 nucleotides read TGCAGTGCTAGAGATTCCCAGGGGGCCTACGAGCAGTACTTC. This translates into CSARDSQGAYEQYF.

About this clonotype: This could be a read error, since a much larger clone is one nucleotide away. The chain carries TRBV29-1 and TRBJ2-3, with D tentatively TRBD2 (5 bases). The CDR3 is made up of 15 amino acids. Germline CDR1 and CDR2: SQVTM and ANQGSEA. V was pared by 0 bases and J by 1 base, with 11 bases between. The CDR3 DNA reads TGCAGCGTTGAAGACGGTGGGAGCCGCACAGATACGCAGTATTTT. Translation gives CSVEDGGSRTDTQYF.

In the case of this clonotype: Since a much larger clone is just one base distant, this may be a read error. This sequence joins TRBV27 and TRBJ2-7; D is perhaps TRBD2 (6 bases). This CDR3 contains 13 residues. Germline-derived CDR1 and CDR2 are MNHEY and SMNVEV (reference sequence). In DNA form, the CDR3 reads TGTGCCAGCAGGAGGAGGGGAACCTACGAGCAGAACTTC. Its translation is CASRRRGTYEQNF.

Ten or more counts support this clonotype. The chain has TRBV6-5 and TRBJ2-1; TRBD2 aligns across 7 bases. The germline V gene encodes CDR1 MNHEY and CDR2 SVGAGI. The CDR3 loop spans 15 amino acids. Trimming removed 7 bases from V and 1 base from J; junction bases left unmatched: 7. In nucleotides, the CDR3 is TGTGCCAGCAAGCCGACTAGCAGTTCCTACAATGAGCAGTTCTTC. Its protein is CASKPTSSSYNEQFF.

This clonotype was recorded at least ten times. The DNA for the CDR3 is TGCGCCAGCAGCCAAGTTGCCAGGGGCTTGGAGACCCAGTACTTC. Translating gives CASSQVARGLETQYF. The genes are TRBV4-3 and TRBJ2-5; D is possibly TRBD1 (6 bases). Trimming pared 1 base from V and 5 bases from J, leaving 14 bases between. CDR3 length: 15 amino acids. Germline CDR1 and CDR2: LGHNA and YSLEER.

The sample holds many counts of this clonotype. The CDR3: CASSLTHISYNEQFF. CDR3 DNA sequence: TGTGCCAGCAGCTTGACACACATCTCCTACAATGAGCAGTTCTTC. This rearrangement joins TRBV7-2 to TRBJ2-1, with no clear D. There are 15 residues in the CDR3. The germline V gene encodes CDR1 SGHTA and CDR2 FQGNSA. Trimming shortened V by 3 bases and J by 0 bases, and 9 bases separated the two germline ends.

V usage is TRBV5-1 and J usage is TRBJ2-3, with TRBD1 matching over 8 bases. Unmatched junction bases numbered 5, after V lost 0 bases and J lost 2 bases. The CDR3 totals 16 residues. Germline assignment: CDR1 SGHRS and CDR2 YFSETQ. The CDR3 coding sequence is TGCGCCAGCAGCTTGGCACCGGGACAGGACACAGATACGCAGTATTTT. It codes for CASSLAPGQDTDTQYF.

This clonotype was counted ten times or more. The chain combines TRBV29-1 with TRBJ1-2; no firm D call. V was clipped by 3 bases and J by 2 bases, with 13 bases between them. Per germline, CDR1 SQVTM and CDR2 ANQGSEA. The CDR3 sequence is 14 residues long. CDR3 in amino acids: CSVDRSGTNYGYTF. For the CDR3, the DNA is TGCAGCGTTGACCGGAGCGGAACCAACTATGGCTACACCTTC.

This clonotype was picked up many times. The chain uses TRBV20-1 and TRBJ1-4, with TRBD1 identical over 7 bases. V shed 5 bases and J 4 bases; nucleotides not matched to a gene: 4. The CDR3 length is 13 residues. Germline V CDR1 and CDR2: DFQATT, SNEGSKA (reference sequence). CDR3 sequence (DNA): TGCAGTGCTCCACAGGGGTATAATGAAAAACTGTTTTTT. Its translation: CSAPQGYNEKLFF.

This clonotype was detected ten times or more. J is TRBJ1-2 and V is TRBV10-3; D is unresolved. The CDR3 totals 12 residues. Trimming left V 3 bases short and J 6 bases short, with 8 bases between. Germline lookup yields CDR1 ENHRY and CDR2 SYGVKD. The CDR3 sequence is CAISDSRDGYTF. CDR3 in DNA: TGTGCCATCAGTGACAGTAGGGATGGCTACACCTTC.